The subject of this entry is one T cell receptor beta chain. Its antigen is not identified. Whole-study results and caveats: In terms of TCR gene usage, tumor memory CD4+ T cells clustered together with blood and lymph node memory CD4+ cells, as well as with lymph node naive CD4+ cells.

After constant-region reverse-primer amplification, full-length variable regions underwent semi-nested PCR with Nested Universal Primer A. MiXCR, applied by TCRdb to the 5' RACE reads, yields one record per CDR3 protein. The table includes thousands of distinct CDR3 sequences, over 55% detected once. Germline CDR1 and CDR2: SQVTM and ANQGSEA. V lost 6 bases and J 2 bases, leaving 11 bases between the germline ends. This CDR3 spans 13 amino acids. The chain links TRBV29-1 to TRBJ2-1; D call uncertain. The origin of this receptor is a female donor with breast cancer. Sequenced: tumor-infiltrating memory CD4+ T cells sorted from the breast tumor. Documented subset: memory CD4+ T cells, CD4+CD45RO+CD25-. The CDR3 nucleotides read TGCAGCGTGAAAGAAGGGACCTACAATGAGCAGTTCTTC. It is translated as CSVKEGTYNEQFF.